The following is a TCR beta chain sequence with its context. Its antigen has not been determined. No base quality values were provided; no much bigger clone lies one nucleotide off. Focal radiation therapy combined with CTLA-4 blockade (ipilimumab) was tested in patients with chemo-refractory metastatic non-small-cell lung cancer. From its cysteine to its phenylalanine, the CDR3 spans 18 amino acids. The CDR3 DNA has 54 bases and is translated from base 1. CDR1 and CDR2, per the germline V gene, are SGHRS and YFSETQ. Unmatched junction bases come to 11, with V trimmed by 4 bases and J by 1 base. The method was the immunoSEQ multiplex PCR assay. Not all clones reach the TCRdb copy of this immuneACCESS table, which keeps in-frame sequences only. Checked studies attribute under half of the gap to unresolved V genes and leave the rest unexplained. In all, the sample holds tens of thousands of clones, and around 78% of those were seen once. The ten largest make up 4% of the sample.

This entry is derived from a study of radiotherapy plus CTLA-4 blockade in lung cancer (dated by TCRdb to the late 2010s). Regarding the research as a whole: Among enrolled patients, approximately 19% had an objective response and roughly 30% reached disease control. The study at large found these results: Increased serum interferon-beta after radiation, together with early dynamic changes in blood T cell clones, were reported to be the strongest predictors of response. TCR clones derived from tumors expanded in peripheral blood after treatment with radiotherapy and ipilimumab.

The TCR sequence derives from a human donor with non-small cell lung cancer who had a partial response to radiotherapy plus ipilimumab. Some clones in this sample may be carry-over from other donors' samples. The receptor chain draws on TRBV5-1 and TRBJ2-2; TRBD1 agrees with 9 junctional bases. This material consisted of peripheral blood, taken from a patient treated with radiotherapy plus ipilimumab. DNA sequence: TGCGCCAGCAGCATAAGGACAGGGGCGATTTTGAACACCGGGGAGCTGTTTTTT. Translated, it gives CASSIRTGAILNTGELFF.